Listed below are T cell receptor beta chains from one sample, sequenced in a study of blood T cell repertoires in COVID-19. The protocol was immunoSEQ multiplex PCR, while the TCRdb copy is restricted to in-frame clones and leaves out a portion. The sample lists 190,000 or so clones, roughly 86% occurring once. Specimen: peripheral blood. The origin of the receptors is a man aged 35-49 years with active or convalescent COVID-19. Both conserved end residues are part of each CDR3. D genes are given only for firm matches. Not all rows give a size; the values are once, few, many and, for expanded clones, a class.

J gene | clone size | D gene | V gene | CDR3 DNA | CDR3 protein
TRBJ1-2 | - | - | TRBV30 | TGTGCCTGGACCCCGCCGGGCAGGGAATTAGGTGGCTACACCTTC | CAWTPPGRELGGYTF
TRBJ2-3 | - | TRBD2 | TRBV4-3 | TGCGCCAGCAGCCAAGTCCCTCCCCAACTAGCGGGGGGGCGGTTAGATACGCAGTATTTT | CASSQVPPQLAGGRLDTQYF
TRBJ2-7 | - | TRBD1 | TRBV5-4 | TGTGCCAGCAGCTTCGACAGGGGATCCTCCTACGAGCAGTACTTC | CASSFDRGSSYEQYF
TRBJ1-1 | - | - | TRBV18 | TGTGCCAGCTCACCTACCAGGGGTGCCGCTGAAGCTTTCTTT | CASSPTRGAAEAFF
TRBJ1-4 | - | - | TRBV3-1/TRBV3-2 | TGTGCCAGCAGCCAAGTTGGGACTACCGACGGAAAACTGTTTTTT | CASSQVGTTDGKLFF
TRBJ2-1 | - | TRBD2 | TRBV5-6 | TGTGCCAGCAGCTATGCCGGGACTAGCGTTAACAATGAGCAGTTCTTC | CASSYAGTSVNNEQFF
TRBJ2-3 | few | TRBD2 | TRBV10-1 | TGCGCCAGCAGTACCTCAGGGGTGAAGCGGGGGGCCGGAAATACAGATACGCAGTATTTT | CASSTSGVKRGAGNTDTQYF
TRBJ1-3 | - | - | TRBV11-2 | TGTGCCAGCAGCTTAGATGTTCCCAGTCTTTCTGGAAACACCATATATTTT | CASSLDVPSLSGNTIYF
TRBJ1-5 | - | TRBD1 | TRBV27 | TGTGCCAGCAGCCTCGGGACAGGGACTCAGCCCCAGCATTTT | CASSLGTGTQPQHF
TRBJ1-5 | - | TRBD1 | TRBV27 | TGTGCCAGCAGTTTATATGGGACAGGGGGCTCTTATCAGCCCCAGCATTTT | CASSLYGTGGSYQPQHF